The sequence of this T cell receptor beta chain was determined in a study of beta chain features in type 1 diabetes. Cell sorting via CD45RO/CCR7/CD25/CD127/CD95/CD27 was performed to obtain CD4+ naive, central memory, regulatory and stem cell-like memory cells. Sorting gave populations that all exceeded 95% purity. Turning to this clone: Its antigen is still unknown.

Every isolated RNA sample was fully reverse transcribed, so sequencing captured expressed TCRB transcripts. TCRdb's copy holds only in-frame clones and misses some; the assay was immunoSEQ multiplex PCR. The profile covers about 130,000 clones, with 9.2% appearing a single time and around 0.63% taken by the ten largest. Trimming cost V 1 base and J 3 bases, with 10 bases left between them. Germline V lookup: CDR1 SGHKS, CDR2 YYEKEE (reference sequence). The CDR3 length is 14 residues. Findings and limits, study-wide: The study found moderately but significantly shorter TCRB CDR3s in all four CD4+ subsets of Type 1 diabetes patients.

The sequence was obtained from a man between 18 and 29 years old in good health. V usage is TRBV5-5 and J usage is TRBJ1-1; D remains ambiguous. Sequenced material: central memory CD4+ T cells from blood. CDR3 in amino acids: CASSLTLGDTEAFF. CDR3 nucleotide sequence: TGTGCCAGCAGCTTGACCCTAGGCGACACTGAAGCTTTCTTT. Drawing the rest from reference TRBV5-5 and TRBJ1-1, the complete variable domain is DAGVTQSPTHLIKTRGQQVTLRCSPISGHKSVSWYQQVLGQGPQFIFQYYEKEERGRGNFPDRFSARQFPNYSSELNVNALLLGDSALYLCASSLTLGDTEAFFGQGTRLTVV.